One sample yielded the 32 T cell receptor beta chains listed below, sequenced in a study of T cell repertoires and HLA-DP antigens. These receptors are not linked to any known antigen. Clones were read by immunoSEQ multiplex PCR, and TCRdb kept only the in-frame ones, dropping some. The sample consists of over 100,000 clones, 80% to 95% of them appearing once. Sequenced input: CD4+ T cells from PBMCs. These TCRs come from a woman under 30 in good health and CMV-seronegative.

The CDR3 loop reads CAWSVKFKRTVLYEQYF. CDR3 bases: TGTGCCTGGAGTGTAAAATTTAAGCGGACAGTCCTTTACGAGCAGTACTTC. The chain joins TRBV30 to TRBJ2-7; perhaps TRBD1 as D (6 bases). The CDR3 sequence is 17 residues long. Germline loops: CDR1 GTSNPN, CDR2 SVGIG (reference sequence). V lost 0 bases and J 4 bases, leaving 22 bases between the germline ends.

V is TRBV4-2 and J is TRBJ1-4; the D is unclear. Trimming shortened V by 4 bases and J by 3 bases, and 15 bases separated the two germline ends. CDR1 and CDR2 (germline): LGHNA, YNFKEQ. The CDR3 has 16 residues. CDR3 protein: CASSPALGLANEKLFF. DNA of the CDR3: TGTGCCAGCAGCCCGGCCCTGGGGTTGGCTAATGAAAAACTGTTTTTT.

This clone occurred once. This rearrangement joins TRBV14 to TRBJ2-1; either TRBD1 or TRBD2 may supply D (5 bases each). The CDR3 totals 17 residues. Germline-derived CDR1 and CDR2 are SGHDN and FVKESK. Deletions cut 0 bases from V and 4 bases from J, with 16 bases between. CDR3 in amino acids: CASSQDIRDPDYNEQFF. The DNA of the CDR3 is TGTGCCAGCAGCCAAGATATAAGGGACCCTGATTACAATGAGCAGTTCTTC.

The chain uses TRBV6-7 and TRBJ1-1, with a possible D match to TRBD1 (6 bases). TRBV6-7 is flagged as an ORF with uncertain function. The V and J ends lost 10 bases and 5 bases respectively, with 20 bases between them. The length of the CDR3 is 14 residues. This CDR3 reads CATPNPRGETEAFF. In DNA, the CDR3 is TGTGCCACGCCCAACCCCAGGGGAGAGACTGAAGCTTTCTTT.

In its sample, this clone was seen a few times. The chain couples TRBV9 to TRBJ2-2; 8 positions agree with TRBD1. This CDR3 spans 16 amino acids. Germline CDR1 reads SGDLS; CDR2 reads YYNGEE. The V and J ends lost 3 bases and 2 bases, in that order; junction bases with no gene match: 6. The CDR3 reads CASSARQGLNTGELFF. The CDR3 DNA sequence: TGTGCCAGCAGCGCCCGACAGGGGCTAAACACCGGGGAGCTGTTTTTT.

The chain joins TRBV9 to TRBJ2-1, with 7 nucleotides matching TRBD1. CDR1 is SGDLS, CDR2 YYNGEE, per germline. This CDR3 has 15 residues. V trimming: 0 bases; J trimming: 3 bases; junction bases outside the gene matches: 3. CDR3 nucleotide sequence: TGTGCCAGCAGCGTAGTCGGGACAGTCTACAATGAGCAGTTCTTC. This encodes CASSVVGTVYNEQFF. Full variable domain (missing parts from reference TRBV9 and TRBJ2-1): DSGVTQTPKHLITATGQRVTLRCSPRSGDLSVYWYQQSLDQGLQFLIQYYNGEERAKGNILERFSAQQFPDLHSELNLSSLELGDSALYFCASSVVGTVYNEQFFGPGTRLTVL.

The chain links TRBV2 to TRBJ1-5, with D possibly matching TRBD1 (5 bases). This CDR3 is built from 14 residues. Looked up from germline, CDR1 is SNHLY and CDR2 is FYNNEI. The germline V and J ends were trimmed by 2 bases and 7 bases, with 12 bases remaining between them. In DNA, the CDR3 is TGTGCCAGCAGTGAATACGAGGGGAGCCAGCCCCAGCATTTT. As protein: CASSEYEGSQPQHF.

The chain uses TRBV5-1 and TRBJ2-7; 11 nucleotides align to TRBD2. There are 13 residues in the CDR3. In germline, CDR1 is SGHRS, CDR2 YFSETQ. Losses at the gene ends were 6 bases for V and 6 bases for J; bases not matched to a gene: 5. CDR3 in amino acids: CASTGTSGSEQYF. DNA of the CDR3: TGCGCCAGCACCGGGACTAGCGGATCCGAGCAGTACTTC.

The V and J genes are TRBV5-6 and TRBJ2-7, with D unclear. CDR1 SGHDT and CDR2 YYEEEE come from the germline V gene. This CDR3 comprises 14 residues. V was pared by 0 bases and J by 6 bases, with 13 bases between. CDR3 in DNA: TGTGCCAGCAGCTTGGGGTTAGATAGTTCCGAGCAGTACTTC. Its protein is CASSLGLDSSEQYF.

The sample holds one count of this clone. The rearrangement links TRBV11-2 to TRBJ2-3; TRBD2 matches at 12 bases. Looked up from germline, CDR1 is SGHAT and CDR2 is FQNNGV. Trimming took 1 base from V and 2 from J; bases not matched to a gene: 4. This CDR3 spans 17 amino acids. The CDR3 sequence is CASSLGASGGVTDTQYF. The CDR3 nucleotides are TGTGCCAGCAGCTTAGGGGCTAGCGGGGGGGTCACAGATACGCAGTATTTT.

The chain recombines TRBV19 with TRBJ2-3; D may be TRBD2 (6 bases). The CDR3 is 17 residues long. Germline V gives CDR1 LNHDA, CDR2 SQIVND (reference sequence). V dropped 6 bases and J dropped 7 bases, with 26 bases sitting between them. This CDR3 is CASRPPQAGGYGNTQYF. CDR3 sequence (DNA): TGTGCCAGTAGACCCCCTCAAGCGGGCGGCTATGGGAATACGCAGTATTTT.

The gene calls are TRBV27 and TRBJ2-7; maybe TRBD2 (6 bases). Per the germline V gene, CDR1 is MNHEY and CDR2 is SMNVEV (reference sequence). V lost 11 bases and J 2 bases, leaving 16 bases between the germline ends. There are 13 residues in the CDR3. Here the CDR3 DNA reads TGTGCCTCTGGGAGGAGCGGACCCTACGAGCAGTACTTC. Its protein is CASGRSGPYEQYF.

The chain is built from TRBV28 and TRBJ2-3; TRBD2 matches 8 bases. The CDR3 consists of 16 residues. Germline CDR1 and CDR2: MDHEN and SYDVKM. V dropped 3 bases and J dropped 4; count of bases not matched to a gene: 9. CDR3 in amino acids: CASSLVRGGRADTQYF. CDR3 nucleotide sequence: TGTGCCAGCAGTTTGGTCCGGGGGGGCCGCGCAGATACGCAGTATTTT.

The chain is built from TRBV5-1 and TRBJ1-2; D possibly corresponds to TRBD1 (6 bases). CDR1 is SGHRS, CDR2 YFSETQ, per germline. This CDR3 is built from 15 residues. V gave up 4 bases and J gave up 2 bases, with 15 bases separating them. The CDR3: CASSQDDRRNYGYTF. DNA for the CDR3: TGCGCCAGCAGCCAAGATGACAGGAGGAACTATGGCTACACCTTC.

The chain links TRBV11-3 to TRBJ1-1; D gene ambiguous. The CDR3 runs 13 residues. Trimming removed 2 bases at V and 4 bases at J, with 8 bases between. CDR1 and CDR2 from the germline V gene are SGHNT and YENEEA. CDR3 protein: CASSLMEGTEAFF. CDR3 nucleotide sequence: TGTGCCAGCAGCTTAATGGAGGGCACTGAAGCTTTCTTT.

This chain joins TRBV23-1 and TRBJ2-5; 8 bases align to TRBD1. TRBV23-1 is an ORF, and what it does is uncertain. This CDR3 spans 16 amino acids. The J segment lost 10 bases and the V segment lost 8 bases, leaving 21 bases of the junction unmatched. The CDR3 here is CASPQGQDRGYPSQYF. The CDR3 nucleotides are TGCGCCAGCCCCCAAGGGCAAGACAGGGGCTATCCGAGCCAGTACTTC.

This chain uses TRBV5-6 with TRBJ2-7; unclear D gene. Trimming took 0 bases from V and 7 from J, leaving 8 bases between them. Germline loops: CDR1 SGHDT, CDR2 YYEEEE. The CDR3 extends over 12 amino acids. The CDR3 protein is CASSLDIGEQYF. CDR3 sequence (DNA): TGTGCCAGCAGCTTGGACATTGGGGAGCAGTACTTC.

This clone has a single count. V usage is TRBV18 and J usage is TRBJ1-3; possible D gene TRBD1, 6 bases. Between the trimmed V and J ends, which lost 6 bases and 0 bases, there was a span of 15 bases. The CDR3 runs 16 residues. CDR1 and CDR2 from the germline V gene are KGHSH and LQKENI. DNA of the CDR3: TGTGCCAGCTCTCAACAGGGATTGAGCTCTGGAAACACCATATATTTT. Protein product: CASSQQGLSSGNTIYF. The full variable domain, completed using reference TRBV18 and TRBJ1-3, is NAGVMQNPRHLVRRRGQEARLRCSPMKGHSHVYWYRQLPEEGLKFMVYLQKENIIDESGMPKERFSAEFPKEGPSILRIQQVVRGDSAAYFCASSQQGLSSGNTIYFGEGSWLTVV.

The chain links TRBV6-1 to TRBJ2-7, with TRBD2 identical over 14 bases. J gave up 6 bases and V 7 bases, and 8 bases lay outside the gene matches. The germline V gene has CDR1 MNHNS and CDR2 SASEGT. CDR3 length: 15 amino acids. CDR3 in amino acids: CASTLTSGRAVEQYF. The DNA of the CDR3 is TGTGCCAGCACCCTGACTAGCGGGAGGGCCGTCGAGCAGTACTTC.

The chain has TRBV29-1 and TRBJ2-1, with 8 positions matching TRBD2. The CDR3 spans 13 residues. With V trimmed by 4 bases and J by 4 bases, 3 bases remained unmatched. Germline CDR1 is SQVTM and CDR2 is ANQGSEA. CDR3 amino acids: CSVVASGYNEQFF. The CDR3 bases are TGCAGCGTTGTGGCTAGCGGGTACAATGAGCAGTTCTTC.

V and J are TRBV7-2 and TRBJ2-3, with D maybe TRBD2 (6 bases). The CDR3 is made up of 14 amino acids. Germline V gene lookup returns CDR1 SGHTA and CDR2 FQGNSA. Trimming shortened V by 5 bases and J by 2 bases, and 11 bases separated the two germline ends. The CDR3 loop reads CASSPGLITDTQYF. CDR3 nucleotide sequence: TGTGCCAGCAGCCCGGGACTCATCACAGATACGCAGTATTTT. Supplemented by reference TRBV7-2 and TRBJ2-3, the full variable domain reads GAGVSQSPSNKVTEKGKDVELRCDPISGHTALYWYRQSLGQGLEFLIYFQGNSAPDKSGLPSDRFSAERTGGSVSTLTIQRTQQEDSAVYLCASSPGLITDTQYFGPGTRLTVL.

V and J are TRBV12-5 and TRBJ1-5, with no clear D. V was shortened by 3 bases and J by 6 bases, with 9 bases between the two germline ends. Looked up from germline, CDR1 is LGHNT and CDR2 is FRNRAP. The CDR3 is 13 amino acids. The CDR3 protein is CASGLGWGQPQHF. The DNA of the CDR3 is TGTGCTAGTGGTTTAGGTTGGGGTCAGCCCCAGCATTTT. The full variable domain, its missing parts supplied by reference TRBV12-5 and TRBJ1-5, is DARVTQTPRHKVTEMGQEVTMRCQPILGHNTVFWYRQTMMQGLELLAYFRNRAPLDDSGMPKDRFSAEMPDATLATLKIQPSEPRDSAVYFCASGLGWGQPQHFGDGTRLSIL.

The rearrangement joins TRBV27 to TRBJ1-2; TRBD1 agrees at 7 bases. This CDR3 spans 16 amino acids. Germline CDR1 and CDR2: MNHEY and SMNVEV (reference sequence). The V gene end was trimmed by 3 bases and the J gene end by 6 bases; junction bases not matched to a gene: 13. CDR3 sequence (DNA): TGTGCCAGCAGTTTGGGGTGGGCAGGGGGGGACAATGGCTACACCTTC. Its protein product is CASSLGWAGGDNGYTF.

The chain combines TRBV15 with TRBJ1-6, with D possibly matching TRBD1 (5 bases). The CDR3 runs to 15 residues. The germline V gene has CDR1 LNHNV and CDR2 YYDKDF (reference sequence). The germline V and J ends were trimmed by 0 bases and 5 bases, with 8 bases remaining between them. The CDR3 is CATSRDRADNSPLHF. In nucleotides, the CDR3 is TGTGCCACCAGCAGAGACAGGGCAGATAATTCACCCCTCCACTTT.

The chain couples TRBV18 to TRBJ2-3, with D unresolved. Germline V gene sequence: CDR1 KGHSH, CDR2 LQKENI. The V end was cut by 0 bases, the J end by 4 bases, with 5 bases between. The CDR3 is 13 amino acids. Here the CDR3 reads CASSPPRPDTQYF. The CDR3 coding sequence is TGTGCCAGCTCACCACCCCGGCCAGATACGCAGTATTTT.

This chain uses TRBV18 with TRBJ2-7; maybe TRBD2 (6 bases). The ends were cut back, 6 bases at V and 4 bases at J, with 13 bases in the middle. There are 13 residues in the CDR3. The V gene's germline CDR1 is KGHSH and CDR2 LQKENI. The CDR3, as DNA: TGTGCCAGCTCTTCTAGCGCAGGTTACGAGCAGTACTTC. Translation gives CASSSSAGYEQYF. The complete variable domain, with remaining parts taken from reference TRBV18 and TRBJ2-7, reads NAGVMQNPRHLVRRRGQEARLRCSPMKGHSHVYWYRQLPEEGLKFMVYLQKENIIDESGMPKERFSAEFPKEGPSILRIQQVVRGDSAAYFCASSSSAGYEQYFGPGTRLTVT.

This chain uses TRBV6-1 with TRBJ1-5; no clear D. V gave up 5 bases and J gave up 7 bases, with 12 bases separating them. The germline CDR1 and CDR2 sequences are MNHNS and SASEGT. The CDR3 is 13 residues long. CDR3 region: CASSSRLRQPQHF. The CDR3 DNA follows: TGTGCCAGCAGTAGTAGGTTACGGCAGCCCCAGCATTTT.

This clone was seen just once. CDR3 loop: CASSTDQGTGQQPQHF. The DNA of the CDR3 is TGTGCCAGTAGCACCGACCAAGGGACAGGGCAACAGCCCCAGCATTTT. This chain joins TRBV19 and TRBJ1-5, with TRBD1 matching 9 bases. This CDR3 is 16 amino acids long. Germline CDR1 is LNHDA and CDR2 is SQIVND (reference sequence). The trim removed 6 bases at V and 7 bases at J, leaving 13 bases unmatched. Full variable domain (missing parts from reference TRBV19 and TRBJ1-5): DGGITQSPKYLFRKEGQNVTLSCEQNLNHDAMYWYRQDPGQGLRLIYYSQIVNDFQKGDIAEGYSVSREKKESFPLTVTSAQKNPTAFYLCASSTDQGTGQQPQHFGDGTRLSIL.

J is TRBJ2-1 and V is TRBV5-1; 9 bases are a match to TRBD2. The CDR3 totals 16 residues. V was pared by 4 bases and J by 8 bases, with 13 bases of the junction left unmatched. Germline V gene data show CDR1 as SGHRS and CDR2 as YFSETQ. The CDR3 DNA follows: TGCGCCAGCAGCCGAGTCCCGGGACTAGCCGGGGATGAGCAGTTCTTC. It is translated as CASSRVPGLAGDEQFF.

This rearrangement joins TRBV5-6 to TRBJ2-2; the D is unclear. Germline V gives CDR1 SGHDT, CDR2 YYEEEE. Trimming left V 4 bases short and J 5 bases short, with 3 bases between. CDR3 length: 11 amino acids. CDR3 amino acids: CASSATGELFF. For the CDR3, the DNA is TGTGCCAGCAGCGCGACCGGGGAGCTGTTTTTT.

This sequence joins TRBV19 and TRBJ2-2, with 7 bases matching TRBD2. In germline, CDR1 is LNHDA, CDR2 SQIVND (reference sequence). This CDR3 contains 15 residues. The junction had 10 bases not matched to a gene; V was cut back by 7 bases and J by 5 bases. CDR3 DNA sequence: TGTGCCAGTAAAAGGCTAGCGGAAGCGACCGGGGAGCTGTTTTTT. Residues: CASKRLAEATGELFF. Combining the CDR3 with reference TRBV19 and TRBJ2-2 gives the whole variable domain DGGITQSPKYLFRKEGQNVTLSCEQNLNHDAMYWYRQDPGQGLRLIYYSQIVNDFQKGDIAEGYSVSREKKESFPLTVTSAQKNPTAFYLCASKRLAEATGELFFGEGSRLTVL.

The DNA of the CDR3 is TGTGCCAGCAGCTTAGCGGCAGGGGGCTATTACGAGCAGTACGTC. Translation: CASSLAAGGYYEQYV. V usage is TRBV11-2 and J usage is TRBJ2-7; 8 nucleotides align to TRBD1. The CDR3 covers 15 residues. J was trimmed by 4 bases and V by 1 base; bases with no gene match: 6. Germline CDR1 SGHAT, CDR2 FQNNGV.